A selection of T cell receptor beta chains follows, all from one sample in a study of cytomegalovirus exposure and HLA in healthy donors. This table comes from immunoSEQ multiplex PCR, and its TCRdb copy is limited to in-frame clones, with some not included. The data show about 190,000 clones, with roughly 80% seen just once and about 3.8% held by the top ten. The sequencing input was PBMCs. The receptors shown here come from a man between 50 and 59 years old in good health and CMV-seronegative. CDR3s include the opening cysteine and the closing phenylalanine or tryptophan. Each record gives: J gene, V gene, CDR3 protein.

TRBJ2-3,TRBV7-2,CASGPGVDTQYF
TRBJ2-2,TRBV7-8,CASSLRTGYNTGELFF
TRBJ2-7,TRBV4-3,CSSSQETVISYEQYF
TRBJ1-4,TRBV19,CASSYRGTNEKLFF
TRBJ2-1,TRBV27,CASSLGQGPLIEQFF
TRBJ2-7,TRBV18,CASSPTLSESYEQYF
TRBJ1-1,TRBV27,CASSQGARTEAFF
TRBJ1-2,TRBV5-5,CASSLEVGHYGYTF
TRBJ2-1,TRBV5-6,CASSFSAGAYNEQFF
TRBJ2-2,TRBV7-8,CASSTPKGGEARGELFF
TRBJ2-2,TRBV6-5,CASSLRDRGTGELFF
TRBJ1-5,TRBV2,CASRGQGNQPQHF
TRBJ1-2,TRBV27,CASSTGLHYGYTF
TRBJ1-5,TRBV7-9,CASSLDRGDQPQHF
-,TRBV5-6,CASSLVQATYEQYF
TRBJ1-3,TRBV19,CASSIGERSSGNTIYF
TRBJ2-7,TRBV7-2,CASSPAASYEQYF
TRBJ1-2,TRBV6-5,CASSYVLGRNYGYTF
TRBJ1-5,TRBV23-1,CASSQSRGRGWLRNQPQHF
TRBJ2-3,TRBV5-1,CASSFARTSGEIADTQYF
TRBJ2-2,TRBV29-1,CSVGAGGPTGELFF
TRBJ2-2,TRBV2,CASSDGGRTGELFF
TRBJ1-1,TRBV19,CASTKGGWTVGAFF
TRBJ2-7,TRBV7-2,CASSLAPDRTGEQYF
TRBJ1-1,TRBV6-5,CASRRDTEAFF
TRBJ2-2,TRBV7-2,CASSRSTGLGELFF
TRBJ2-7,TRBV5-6,CASSLLTHTYEQYF
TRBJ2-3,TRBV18,CASSPKRFADTQYF
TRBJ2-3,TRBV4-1,CASSQGTGALISTDTQYF
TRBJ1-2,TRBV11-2,CASSLDQGAGGYTF
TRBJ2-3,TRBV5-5,CASSLGGTSMTDTQYF